The 10 T cell receptor beta chains given below trace back to one sample, sequenced in a study of STAT5B mutations in CD4+ large granular lymphocyte leukemia (dated 2022 in TCRdb). The library was built by means of the immunoSEQ multiplex PCR assay. TCRdb took this table from immuneACCESS and kept in-frame rearrangements with V and J called. Such tables lack part of the clones; where checked against another copy, unresolved V genes explain under half of the gap, and the rest is unexplained. The sample yields more than 45,000 clones; roughly 70% were counted once. Less than 2% of the sample is taken by the ten largest. Sample: CD4+ T cells from blood buffy coats. The receptors stem from a human donor in good health.

CDR3 nucleotides: TGTGCCTGGAGTGTACGGGACGGTCCTCAAGAGACCCAGTACTTC. Protein product: CAWSVRDGPQETQYF. The chain couples TRBV30 to TRBJ2-5; D may be TRBD1 or TRBD2 (5 bases each). CDR1 GTSNPN and CDR2 SVGIG come from the germline V gene (reference sequence). This CDR3 spans 15 amino acids. Trimming removed 0 bases from V and 2 bases from J, with 13 bases in between.

This clone was counted only a few times. The chain combines TRBV15 with TRBJ2-2; D might be TRBD1 (6 bases). Germline V lookup: CDR1 LNHNV, CDR2 YYDKDF (reference sequence). Trimming shortened V by 1 base and J by 4 bases, and 10 bases separated the two germline ends. The CDR3 runs to 15 residues. CDR3 in DNA: TGTGCCACCAGCAGAGTGGCAGGGGTCACCGGGGAGCTGTTTTTT. Translation: CATSRVAGVTGELFF.

This rearrangement joins TRBV10-2 to TRBJ1-6; 7 bases align to TRBD1. CDR1 and CDR2 from the germline V gene are WSHSY and SAAADI. CDR3 length: 14 amino acids. The junction had 6 bases not matched to a gene; V was cut back by 6 bases and J by 7 bases. CDR3 region: CASREGAGNSPLHF. The CDR3 region has the DNA TGCGCCAGCAGGGAGGGGGCTGGAAATTCACCCCTCCACTTT.

This clone was counted a few times. The rearrangement links TRBV6-1 to TRBJ2-7; D is uncertain. V shed 4 bases and J shed 2 bases, with 3 bases lying between them. This CDR3 has 11 residues. In germline, CDR1 is MNHNS, CDR2 SASEGT. The CDR3 here is CASSATYEQYV. In DNA form, the CDR3 reads TGTGCCAGCAGTGCTACCTACGAGCAGTACGTC.

The rearrangement links TRBV9 to TRBJ2-7, with D possibly matching TRBD1 (5 bases). The germline V and J ends were trimmed by 0 bases and 1 base, with 8 bases remaining between them. This CDR3 contains 14 residues. From germline, CDR1 is SGDLS and CDR2 YYNGEE. The CDR3: CASSVGGVSYEQYF. In nucleotides, the CDR3 is TGTGCCAGCAGCGTAGGGGGCGTATCCTACGAGCAGTACTTC. The complete variable domain, with remaining parts taken from reference TRBV9 and TRBJ2-7, reads DSGVTQTPKHLITATGQRVTLRCSPRSGDLSVYWYQQSLDQGLQFLIQYYNGEERAKGNILERFSAQQFPDLHSELNLSSLELGDSALYFCASSVGGVSYEQYFGPGTRLTVT.

This clone was detected once. This chain links TRBV10-3 with TRBJ2-3; 8 nucleotides align to TRBD2. CDR1 ENHRY and CDR2 SYGVKD come from the germline V gene. This CDR3 has 17 residues. With V trimmed by 0 bases and J by 0 bases, 5 bases remained unmatched. The CDR3 nucleotides are TGTGCCATCAGTGAGTCAGTCGGGGGGGTTAGCACAGATACGCAGTATTTT. Residues: CAISESVGGVSTDTQYF.

The chain carries TRBV7-8 and TRBJ1-4; D is ambiguous. The CDR3 is 17 residues long. In germline, CDR1 is SGHVS, CDR2 FQNEAQ. Deletions cut 1 base from V and 0 bases from J, with 12 bases between. The CDR3 is CASSLGEMGSTNEKLFF. The CDR3, as DNA: TGTGCCAGCAGCTTAGGTGAAATGGGCTCAACTAATGAAAAACTGTTTTTT. The complete variable domain, with remaining parts taken from reference TRBV7-8 and TRBJ1-4, reads GAGVSQSPRYKVAKRGQDVALRCDPISGHVSLFWYQQALGQGPEFLTYFQNEAQLDKSGLPSDRFFAERPEGSVSTLKIQRTQQEDSAVYLCASSLGEMGSTNEKLFFGSGTQLSVL.

The V call is TRBV7-8, the J call TRBJ2-7; D is unclear. CDR1 SGHVS and CDR2 FQNEAQ come from the germline V gene. Trimming cost V 2 bases and J 3 bases, with 14 bases left between them. The CDR3 runs to 15 residues. CDR3: CASSLRVGIVYEQYF. CDR3 nucleotide sequence: TGTGCCAGCAGCTTAAGGGTAGGGATCGTCTACGAGCAGTACTTC.

CDR3 nucleotides: TGTGCCAGCAGTGGACCGGGGGGTCCAGATACGCAGTATTTT. Protein: CASSGPGGPDTQYF. The chain carries TRBV6-6 and TRBJ2-3; 7 nucleotides match TRBD2. J was trimmed by 4 bases and V by 5 bases; bases with no gene match: 6. Germline V lookup: CDR1 MNHNY, CDR2 SVGAGI (reference sequence). The length of the CDR3 is 14 residues.

The V call is TRBV10-1, the J call TRBJ1-1; 9 bases line up with TRBD1. The germline V gene encodes CDR1 WNHNN and CDR2 SYGVQD (reference sequence). With 7 bases clipped from V and 5 bases from J, the junction kept 14 bases outside the gene matches. The length of the CDR3 is 16 residues. CDR3 in DNA: TGCGCCAGCACCAGGGGACAGGGTTTTCGGAGGACTGAAGCTTTCTTT. This codes for CASTRGQGFRRTEAFF.